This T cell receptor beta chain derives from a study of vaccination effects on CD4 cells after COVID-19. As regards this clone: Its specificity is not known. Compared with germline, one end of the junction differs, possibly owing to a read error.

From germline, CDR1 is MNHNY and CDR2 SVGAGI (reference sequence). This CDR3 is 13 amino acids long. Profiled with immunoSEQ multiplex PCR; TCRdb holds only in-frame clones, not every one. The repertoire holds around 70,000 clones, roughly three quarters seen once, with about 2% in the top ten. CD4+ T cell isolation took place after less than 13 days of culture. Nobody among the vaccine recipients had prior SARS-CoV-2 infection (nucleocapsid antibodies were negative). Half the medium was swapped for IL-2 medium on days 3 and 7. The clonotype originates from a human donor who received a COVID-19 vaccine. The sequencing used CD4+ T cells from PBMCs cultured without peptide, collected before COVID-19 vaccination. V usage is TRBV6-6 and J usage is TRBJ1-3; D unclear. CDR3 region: CASSYSDPTGIDF. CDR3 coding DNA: TGTGCCAGCAGTTACTCGGATCCGACGGGGATAGATTTT.